This T cell receptor beta chain was identified during a study of T cell repertoires in cytomegalovirus infection. As for the study in general: The authors used CMV epitopes that were HLA-C-restricted (recently identified) and HLA-B-restricted (well studied).

This CDR3 has 13 amino acids. Germline V lookup: CDR1 SGHTA, CDR2 FQGNSA. The V end was cut by 4 bases, the J end by 6 bases, with 12 bases between. This clonotype was detected only a few times. What it binds is not known. MiXCR was run by TCRdb on the reads, yielding one entry per CDR3 protein. Found here are a few hundred thousand distinct CDR3 sequences, roughly a third of them singletons; the top ten hold less than 15%. Findings and caveats of the study: Predominance within the ex vivo response was attributable to HLA-C-restricted CMV-specific TCR beta clonotypes.

This clonotype originated in a human donor in good health (CMV status not recorded). Some clones in this sample may be carry-over from other donors' samples. This specimen was cultured PBMCs, taken from culture after CMV antigen stimulation. The rearrangement joins TRBV7-2 to TRBJ2-5, with a possible D match to TRBD2 (6 bases). The CDR3 here is CASSWGDRKTQYF. The CDR3, as DNA: TGTGCCAGCAGCTGGGGGGACCGAAAGACCCAGTACTTC.